The 30 T cell receptor beta chains below all came from one sample that was sequenced in a study of human T cells and chemical hapten exposure. Time point denoted: pre-sensitization, week 0. The treatment was: therapeutic diphenylcyclopropenone sensitization with weekly scalp DPC. TCRdb re-called the RACE reads through MiXCR, storing one row per CDR3 protein. The table lists roughly 100,000 distinct CDR3 sequences, roughly 10% of them singletons. The sample consisted of whole blood, taken in connection with sensitization to the hapten diphenylcyclopropenone (DPC). The receptor set was obtained from an older woman with alopecia areata. Some clones in this sample may be carry-over from other donors' samples.

The V gene is TRBV6-5, the J gene TRBJ2-3; 8 bases match TRBD2. Unmatched junction bases numbered 9, after V lost 8 bases and J lost 14 bases. The CDR3 sequence is 11 residues long. Germline CDR1 reads MNHEY; CDR2 reads SVGAGI. The DNA for the CDR3 is TGTGCCAGCCATCGGGGGGGGTTGCTGTATTTT. It specifies CASHRGGLLYF.

This clonotype has ten or more counts. The chain uses TRBV7-9 and TRBJ1-6, with a weak D call TRBD1 (6 bases). Trimming removed 2 bases from V and 9 bases from J, with 14 bases in between. Germline V gives CDR1 SEHNR, CDR2 FQNEAQ (reference sequence). The CDR3 loop spans 15 amino acids. CDR3 in DNA: TGTGCCAGCAGCTTAATAGGGGGGACTGGTTCACCCCTCCACTTT. Translating gives CASSLIGGTGSPLHF. Full variable domain (remainder filled in from reference TRBV7-9 and TRBJ1-6): DTGVSQNPRHKITKRGQNVTFRCDPISEHNRLYWYRQTLGQGPEFLTYFQNEAQLEKSRLLSDRFSAERPKGSFSTLEIQRTEQGDSAMYLCASSLIGGTGSPLHFGNGTRLTVT.

This clonotype was observed a handful of times. The chain is built from TRBV20-1 and TRBJ2-5, with no clear D. The CDR3 covers 12 residues. V shed 2 bases and J shed 2 bases, with 6 bases lying between them. Germline-derived CDR1 and CDR2 are DFQATT and SNEGSKA (reference sequence). The CDR3 protein is CSARPTQETQYF. CDR3 nucleotides: TGCAGTGCTAGACCGACACAAGAGACCCAGTACTTC.

The J gene is TRBJ2-2, the V gene TRBV5-1, with D perhaps TRBD1 (6 bases). In germline, CDR1 is SGHRS, CDR2 YFSETQ. With 7 bases removed from V and 2 bases from J, the gap between germline ends came to 12 bases. CDR3 length equals 14 residues. CDR3 sequence (DNA): TGCGCCAGCGCAGGGGACCCAAACACCGGGGAGCTGTTTTTT. Protein: CASAGDPNTGELFF. The full variable domain, in which reference TRBV5-1 and TRBJ2-2 provide the parts outside the CDR3, is KAGVTQTPRYLIKTRGQQVTLSCSPISGHRSVSWYQQTPGQGLQFLFEYFSETQRNKGNFPGRFSGRQFSNSRSEMNVSTLELGDSALYLCASAGDPNTGELFFGEGSRLTVL.

This clonotype was found a few times. The rearrangement uses TRBV15 and TRBJ1-1; D is unresolved. The CDR3 sequence is 15 residues long. Trimming removed 5 bases at V and 0 bases at J, with 13 bases between. Germline CDR1 LNHNV, CDR2 YYDKDF (reference sequence). The CDR3 nucleotides are TGTGCCACCAGCCCCTTGTCCTCTCTGAACACTGAAGCTTTCTTT. Protein sequence: CATSPLSSLNTEAFF. Looking up the rest from reference TRBV15 and TRBJ1-1 gives the full variable domain: DAMVIQNPRYQVTQFGKPVTLSCSQTLNHNVMYWYQQKSSQAPKLLFHYYDKDFNNEADTPDNFQSRRPNTSFCFLDIRSPGLGDTAMYLCATSPLSSLNTEAFFGQGTRLTVV.

The table lists this clonotype with a few counts. The gene calls are TRBV24-1 and TRBJ2-3; TRBD1 aligns across 7 bases. Germline CDR1 reads KGHDR; CDR2 reads SFDVKD. The CDR3 is 13 residues long. J lost 4 bases, V lost 5 bases, and 2 bases had no gene match. CDR3 DNA: TGTGCCACCAGTGGCCAGGGGGCAGATACGCAGTATTTT. Protein sequence: CATSGQGADTQYF.

This sequence joins TRBV10-3 and TRBJ2-7; D is uncertain. Germline CDR1 reads ENHRY; CDR2 reads SYGVKD. V was cut by 3 bases and J by 6 bases, with 15 bases left in between. This CDR3 has 14 amino acids. The CDR3 region is CAISEWQNNGEQYF. DNA of the CDR3: TGTGCCATCAGTGAATGGCAGAACAACGGCGAGCAGTACTTC.

This clonotype was observed a few times. V is TRBV4-1 and J is TRBJ2-1; D perhaps matches TRBD2 (6 bases). This CDR3 spans 12 amino acids. In germline, CDR1 is MGHRA, CDR2 YSYEKL. Trimming removed 6 bases from V and 9 bases from J, with 12 bases in between. CDR3 nucleotide sequence: TGCGCCAGCAGTCTTCGGGGGAGTGAGCAGTTCTTC. Translating it yields CASSLRGSEQFF.

This clonotype has ten or more counts. V is TRBV12-5 and J is TRBJ2-2; D possibly uses TRBD1 or TRBD2 (6 bases each). Germline V gene lookup returns CDR1 LGHNT and CDR2 FRNRAP. The CDR3 runs 16 residues. Trimming took off 0 bases at V and 3 bases at J, with 11 bases between the two ends. The CDR3 loop is CASGLVLGGHTGELFF. The CDR3 nucleotides are TGTGCTAGTGGTTTGGTACTGGGGGGCCACACCGGGGAGCTGTTTTTT.

This clonotype has more than one count but fewer than ten. The chain recombines TRBV2 with TRBJ1-2; perhaps TRBD1 as D (5 bases). CDR1 and CDR2 from the germline V gene are SNHLY and FYNNEI. Trimming took 5 bases from V and 5 from J, leaving 15 bases between them. The CDR3 runs 14 residues. The CDR3 spells CASSSGFLQYGYTF. For the CDR3, the DNA is TGTGCCAGCAGTTCAGGGTTTTTACAATATGGCTACACCTTC.

The chain is built from TRBV19 and TRBJ1-5, with 10 bases lining up with TRBD1. Germline V CDR1 and CDR2: LNHDA, SQIVND (reference sequence). Trimming at V came to 6 bases and at J to 6 bases, leaving 8 bases not matched to a gene. There are 15 residues in the CDR3. The CDR3 DNA sequence: TGTGCCAGTAGCTCACCGGGACAGGGGTTTCAGCCCCAGCATTTT. Protein product: CASSSPGQGFQPQHF. Filled out from reference TRBV19 and TRBJ1-5, the complete variable domain reads DGGITQSPKYLFRKEGQNVTLSCEQNLNHDAMYWYRQDPGQGLRLIYYSQIVNDFQKGDIAEGYSVSREKKESFPLTVTSAQKNPTAFYLCASSSPGQGFQPQHFGDGTRLSIL.

The chain couples TRBV12-3 or TRBV12-4 to TRBJ2-1, with D unclear. The CDR3 loop spans 10 amino acids. V was clipped by 4 bases and J by 9 bases, with 4 bases between them. CDR3 region: CASSSVEQFF. The CDR3 DNA follows: TGTGCCAGCAGTTCGGTTGAGCAGTTCTTC.

This clonotype occurred many times. The V call is TRBV27, the J call TRBJ2-5; either TRBD1 or TRBD2 may fit D (5 bases each). The CDR3 loop spans 12 amino acids. V was shortened by 1 base and J by 5 bases, with 5 bases between the two germline ends. Germline values: CDR1 MNHEY, CDR2 SMNVEV (reference sequence). The CDR3 spells CASSLWGETQYF. The CDR3 DNA follows: TGTGCCAGCAGTTTATGGGGGGAGACCCAGTACTTC.

This clonotype was counted many times. This chain links TRBV3-1 with TRBJ2-5; no clear D gene. This CDR3 is 11 amino acids long. Trimming pared 1 base from V and 4 bases from J, leaving 1 base between. CDR1 and CDR2 (germline): LGHDT, YNNKEL (reference sequence). The DNA of the CDR3 is TGTGCCAGCAGCCAAGGAGAGACCCAGTACTTC. Encoded protein: CASSQGETQYF.

The chain is built from TRBV6-5 and TRBJ2-1, with a tentative D call TRBD1 (5 bases). The CDR3 contains 15 residues. The V end was cut by 0 bases, the J end by 4 bases, with 10 bases between. Germline CDR1 is MNHEY and CDR2 is SVGAGI. DNA for the CDR3: TGTGCCAGCAGTTACTCACCAAGGGGTTACAATGAGCAGTTCTTC. Translating gives CASSYSPRGYNEQFF.

A few counts support this clonotype. V usage is TRBV5-1 and J usage is TRBJ1-1; D not certain. CDR3 length equals 11 residues. The V gene's germline CDR1 is SGHRS and CDR2 YFSETQ. V was clipped by 7 bases and J by 3 bases, with 7 bases between them. This chain's CDR3 is CASGEDTEAFF. The CDR3, as DNA: TGCGCCAGCGGAGAGGACACTGAAGCTTTCTTT.

This clonotype was seen repeatedly, ten times or more. The chain is built from TRBV5-1 and TRBJ2-1, with TRBD2 identical over 11 bases. CDR3 size: 15 residues. The V gene end was trimmed by 2 bases and the J gene end by 12 bases; junction bases not matched to a gene: 10. Germline assignment: CDR1 SGHRS and CDR2 YFSETQ. As DNA, the CDR3 is TGCGCCAGCAGCTTATCTAGCGGGGGGCCACAGAGGCAGTTCTTC. This gives the protein CASSLSSGGPQRQFF.

This clonotype showed up just a few times. This chain joins TRBV20-1 and TRBJ1-5; D gene ambiguous. The V gene's germline CDR1 is DFQATT and CDR2 SNEGSKA (reference sequence). This CDR3 is 13 amino acids long. Trimming took off 8 bases at V and 7 bases at J, with 18 bases between the two ends. CDR3 region: CSSKRGLEQPQHF. The CDR3 DNA reads as TGCAGTTCCAAGCGGGGTCTTGAGCAGCCCCAGCATTTT.

The CDR3 DNA is TGTGCCAGCTCACAAACAGGGATTGAGAGCAATCAGCCCCAGCATTTT. This gives the protein CASSQTGIESNQPQHF. The V and J genes are TRBV18 and TRBJ1-5; D is possibly TRBD1 (6 bases). Trimming left V 4 bases short and J 1 base short, with 14 bases between. Germline V gives CDR1 KGHSH, CDR2 LQKENI. The CDR3 has 16 residues.

This clonotype occurred many times. V gene TRBV12-3 or TRBV12-4 combines with J gene TRBJ2-2; TRBD1 might be the D (6 bases). There are 14 residues in the CDR3. The ends were cut back, 5 bases at V and 7 bases at J, with 14 bases in the middle. CDR3 DNA sequence: TGTGCCAGCAGTCTGAGACAGGACGGCGGGGAGCTGTTTTTT. Encoded protein: CASSLRQDGGELFF.

In its sample, this clonotype was seen a few times. V and J are TRBV20-1 and TRBJ2-3, with 9 bases matching TRBD2. CDR3 length equals 16 residues. After removal of 3 bases from V and 2 bases from J, the junction contained 9 bases not matched to a gene. CDR1 is DFQATT, CDR2 SNEGSKA, per germline (reference sequence). CDR3 region: CSASLRGGTHTDTQYF. The CDR3 region has the DNA TGCAGTGCTAGTTTGCGGGGGGGGACACACACAGATACGCAGTATTTT.

At least ten counts were recorded for this clonotype. J is TRBJ1-5 and V is TRBV20-1, with TRBD1 as a possible D gene (5 bases). Germline V gene lookup returns CDR1 DFQATT and CDR2 SNEGSKA (reference sequence). The CDR3 runs to 12 residues. V was pared by 6 bases and J by 1 base, with 7 bases between. In nucleotides, the CDR3 is TGCAGTGCCGGGGACAGCAATCAGCCCCAGCATTTT. This translates into CSAGDSNQPQHF.

This clonotype has a handful of counts. The J gene is TRBJ2-1, the V gene TRBV19; 7 nucleotides line up with TRBD2. The CDR3 runs 15 residues. V lost 5 bases and J lost 2; bases outside the gene matches: 6. CDR1 LNHDA and CDR2 SQIVND come from the germline V gene (reference sequence). DNA of the CDR3: TGTGCCAGTAGTGACCTGGGGGGGACCTACAATGAGCAGTTCTTC. Residues: CASSDLGGTYNEQFF.

This clonotype was recorded many times. The genes are TRBV18 and TRBJ1-4; D is unresolved. The CDR3 has 15 amino acids. The germline V and J ends were trimmed by 1 base and 7 bases, with 13 bases remaining between them. CDR1 and CDR2 from the germline V gene are KGHSH and LQKENI. The CDR3 DNA reads as TGTGCCAGCTCACCACGGAGAGCGGTCGCTGAAAAACTGTTTTTT. Translating it yields CASSPRRAVAEKLFF.

This clonotype has at least ten counts. The chain recombines TRBV6-5 with TRBJ2-4; D is uncertain. V was cut by 2 bases and J by 8 bases, with 4 bases left in between. Germline V gives CDR1 MNHEY, CDR2 SVGAGI. The CDR3 runs to 11 residues. CDR3 in amino acids: CASSYGDIQYF. CDR3 coding DNA: TGTGCCAGCAGTTACGGAGACATTCAGTACTTC.

This clonotype was detected many times. V and J are TRBV2 and TRBJ1-5, with D maybe TRBD1 (5 bases). Germline CDR1 SNHLY, CDR2 FYNNEI. The ends were cut back, 3 bases at V and 3 bases at J, with 12 bases in the middle. The CDR3 is made up of 15 amino acids. The CDR3 DNA reads TGTGCCAGCAGTGAGGGGACGGCCCTCAATCAGCCCCAGCATTTT. Translating gives CASSEGTALNQPQHF.

The gene calls are TRBV5-1 and TRBJ2-1; 7 bases line up with TRBD2. Per the germline V gene, CDR1 is SGHRS and CDR2 is YFSETQ. V was pared by 0 bases and J by 1 base, with 7 bases of the junction left unmatched. The CDR3 length is 17 residues. In nucleotides, the CDR3 is TGCGCCAGCAGCTTGGAGGTTGGGAGGGGATCCTACAATGAGCAGTTCTTC. Protein product: CASSLEVGRGSYNEQFF.

The sample holds many counts of this clonotype. The chain combines TRBV20-1 with TRBJ2-2; D possibly matches TRBD1 or TRBD2 (5 bases each). The CDR3 has 15 residues. Between the trimmed V and J ends, which lost 1 base and 5 bases, there was a span of 14 bases. CDR1 and CDR2 from the germline V gene are DFQATT and SNEGSKA (reference sequence). In DNA form, the CDR3 reads TGCAGTGCTAGAGTTTCTGGGACCGGGACCGGGGAGCTGTTTTTT. Amino acids: CSARVSGTGTGELFF.

This clonotype was seen repeatedly, ten times or more. The chain joins TRBV6-2 or TRBV6-3 to TRBJ2-1, with a tentative D call TRBD2 (6 bases). There are 14 residues in the CDR3. The germline gives CDR1 MNHEY, CDR2 SVGEGT. Trimming pared 8 bases from V and 9 bases from J, leaving 20 bases between. Written as DNA, the CDR3 is TGTGCCAGCGGCCCGCAGGGAGGTTTAAGTGAGCAGTTCTTC. This gives the protein CASGPQGGLSEQFF.

This clonotype has ten or more counts. The CDR3 here is CSFSGTGASDGETQYF. The CDR3 region has the DNA TGCAGCTTTTCCGGGACAGGGGCGTCAGACGGCGAGACCCAGTACTTC. The rearrangement links TRBV29-1 to TRBJ2-5; 10 bases line up with TRBD1. The V segment lost 8 bases and the J segment 5 bases; nucleotides outside the gene matches: 17. The germline V gene encodes CDR1 SQVTM and CDR2 ANQGSEA. This CDR3 is built from 16 residues.